This TCR beta chain was obtained from a study of CD8+CD57+ T cells in acquired aplastic anemia. Looking at the study overall: Recorded DNA amounts for sorted CD4+ and CD8+ cells had an average of approximately 2.9 ug. Notes on the study in general: Researchers reported that CD8+ Simpson's diversity was not significantly different in patients versus controls. Shared by patients and controls, almost 30 CD8+ CDR3s were abundant in patients.

Profiling of TCR beta VDJ combinations and CDR3 sequences used genomic DNA as template. TCRdb ran MiXCR on the reads and lists one entry per CDR3 protein. The data contain a few hundred thousand distinct CDR3 sequences, roughly 64% of them singletons. As for this clonotype: What it recognizes is unknown.

V lost 4 bases and J 9 bases, leaving 13 bases between the germline ends. Per germline, CDR1 MNHNS and CDR2 SASEGT. The CDR3 sequence is 14 residues long. Sequenced input: sorted CD4+, CD8+, or CD8+CD57+ T cells (not recorded which) from PBMCs. The chain employs TRBV6-1 and TRBJ1-6; tentative D call: TRBD1 (5 bases). The receptor's source is a human donor in good health, serving as a control. The CDR3 spells CASSVETDSSPLHF. The DNA of the CDR3 is TGTGCCAGCAGTGTAGAGACAGATAGTTCACCCCTCCACTTT.